This is a list of T cell receptor beta chains from one sample in a study of blood T cells in healthy people across ages. TCRdb re-called the 5' RACE reads through MiXCR, storing one row per CDR3 protein. The repertoire includes around 1,500,000 distinct CDR3 sequences, 42% of them detected once, and under 8% sits in the top ten. Sequencing was performed on blood. These receptors came from a woman aged 18-29 years in good health. Each CDR3 is given with its conserved first and last residue. The D gene is left open where the match is weak. Clone size is not always given. Where it is, it says once, few, many or a class for expanded clones.

v_call: TRBV7-3; j_call: TRBJ2-6; clone_size: .; d_call: TRBD2; cdr3_nt: TGTGCCAGCAGCCAACTAGCGGGTAGCTCTGGGGCCAACGTCCTGACTTTC; cdr3_aa: CASSQLAGSSGANVLTF
v_call: TRBV29-1; j_call: TRBJ1-4; clone_size: few; d_call: .; cdr3_nt: TGCAGCGTTGTTTTGGAATTAGGTGGAAAACTGTTTTTT; cdr3_aa: CSVVLELGGKLFF
v_call: TRBV3-1; j_call: TRBJ1-1; clone_size: .; d_call: .; cdr3_nt: TGTGCTAGCAGCCAACTGCAGGGGAGCACTGAAGCTTTCTTT; cdr3_aa: CASSQLQGSTEAFF
v_call: TRBV3-1; j_call: TRBJ1-2; clone_size: .; d_call: .; cdr3_nt: TGTGCCCGCAGCCAAGATCTGGGAGGCGGCTACACCTTC; cdr3_aa: CARSQDLGGGYTF
v_call: TRBV25-1; j_call: TRBJ2-3; clone_size: .; d_call: .; cdr3_nt: TGTGCCAGCACCTCCTCCCCTGGGCTGGGAGATACGCAGTATTTT; cdr3_aa: CASTSSPGLGDTQYF
v_call: TRBV20-1; j_call: TRBJ2-1; clone_size: few; d_call: .; cdr3_nt: TGCAGTGCTCTTCCGGGACATAGTCTCAATGAGCAGTTCTTC; cdr3_aa: CSALPGHSLNEQFF
v_call: TRBV6-6; j_call: TRBJ1-6; clone_size: .; d_call: .; cdr3_nt: TGTGCCAGCAACAATCTTAACCCAGGAGCTTCACCCCTCCACTTT; cdr3_aa: CASNNLNPGASPLHF
v_call: TRBV12-3/TRBV12-4; j_call: TRBJ2-3; clone_size: .; d_call: TRBD2; cdr3_nt: TGTGCCAGCAGCCGATCGCCGGGACTAGCGGGCAAGACCAAGGTCACAGATACGCAGAATTTT; cdr3_aa: CASSRSPGLAGKTKVTDTQNF
v_call: TRBV10-3; j_call: TRBJ2-3; clone_size: .; d_call: .; cdr3_nt: TGTGCCATCAGTGAGCCTCCTAGCACAGATACGCAGTATTTT; cdr3_aa: CAISEPPSTDTQYF
v_call: TRBV7-9; j_call: TRBJ2-7; clone_size: many; d_call: TRBD2; cdr3_nt: TGTGCCAGCAGCTTGGCGGGAGCTGAGCAGTACTTC; cdr3_aa: CASSLAGAEQYF